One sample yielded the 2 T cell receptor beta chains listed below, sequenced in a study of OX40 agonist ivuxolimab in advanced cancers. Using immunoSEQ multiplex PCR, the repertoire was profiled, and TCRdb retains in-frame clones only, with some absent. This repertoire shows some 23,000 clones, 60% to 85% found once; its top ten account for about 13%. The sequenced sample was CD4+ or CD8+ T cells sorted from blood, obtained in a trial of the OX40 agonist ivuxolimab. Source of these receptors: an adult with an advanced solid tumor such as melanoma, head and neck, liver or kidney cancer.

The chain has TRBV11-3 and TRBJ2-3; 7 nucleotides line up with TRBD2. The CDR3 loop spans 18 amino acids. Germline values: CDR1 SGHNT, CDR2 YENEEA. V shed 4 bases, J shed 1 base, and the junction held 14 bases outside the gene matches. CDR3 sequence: CASSSSGGPGTGTDTQYF. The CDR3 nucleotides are TGTGCCAGCAGCTCATCGGGGGGACCGGGTACCGGCACAGATACGCAGTATTTT.

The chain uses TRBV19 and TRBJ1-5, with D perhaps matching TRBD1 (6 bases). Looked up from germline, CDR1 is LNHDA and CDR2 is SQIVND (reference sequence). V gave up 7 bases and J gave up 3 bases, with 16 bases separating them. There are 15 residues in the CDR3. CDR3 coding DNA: TGTGCCAGTAAATCGTTCGGACAGCTCAATCAGCCCCAGCATTTT. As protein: CASKSFGQLNQPQHF. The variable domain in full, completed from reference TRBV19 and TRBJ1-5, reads DGGITQSPKYLFRKEGQNVTLSCEQNLNHDAMYWYRQDPGQGLRLIYYSQIVNDFQKGDIAEGYSVSREKKESFPLTVTSAQKNPTAFYLCASKSFGQLNQPQHFGDGTRLSIL.